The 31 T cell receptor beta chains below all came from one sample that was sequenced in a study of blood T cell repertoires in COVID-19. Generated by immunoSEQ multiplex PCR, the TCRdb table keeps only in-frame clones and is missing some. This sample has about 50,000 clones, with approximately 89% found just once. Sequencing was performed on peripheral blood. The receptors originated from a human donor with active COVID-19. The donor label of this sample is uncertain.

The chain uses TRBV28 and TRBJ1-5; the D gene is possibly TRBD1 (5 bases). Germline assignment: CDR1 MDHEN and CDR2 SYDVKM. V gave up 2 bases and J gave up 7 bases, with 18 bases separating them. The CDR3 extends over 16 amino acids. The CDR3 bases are TGTGCCAGCAGTTTAAGTCTTGGACAAGGTGGGCAGCCCCAGCATTTT. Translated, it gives CASSLSLGQGGQPQHF.

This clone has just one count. The CDR3 DNA is TGTGCCAGCAGCCACCGGGACAGGAAAAATTCACCCCTCCACTTT. Protein sequence: CASSHRDRKNSPLHF. The rearrangement uses TRBV3-1 (or the pseudogene TRBV3-2) and TRBJ1-6; 8 bases line up with TRBD1. With 3 bases clipped from V and 7 bases from J, the junction kept 5 bases outside the gene matches. The CDR3 sequence is 15 residues long. CDR1 and CDR2 from the germline V gene are LGHDT and YNNKEL (reference sequence).

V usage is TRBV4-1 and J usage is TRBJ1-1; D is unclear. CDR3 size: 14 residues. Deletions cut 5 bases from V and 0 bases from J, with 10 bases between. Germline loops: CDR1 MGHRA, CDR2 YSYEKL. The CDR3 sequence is CASSEQSLNTEAFF. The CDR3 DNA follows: TGCGCCAGCAGCGAACAGTCCTTGAACACTGAAGCTTTCTTT.

CDR3 DNA: TGTGCCAGCAGCTTAGAGAGAGATGAGCAGTTCTTC. Amino acids: CASSLERDEQFF. The chain joins TRBV11-3 to TRBJ2-1; D remains ambiguous. The CDR3 consists of 12 residues. Per the germline V gene, CDR1 is SGHNT and CDR2 is YENEEA. V dropped 0 bases and J dropped 8 bases, with 5 bases sitting between them.

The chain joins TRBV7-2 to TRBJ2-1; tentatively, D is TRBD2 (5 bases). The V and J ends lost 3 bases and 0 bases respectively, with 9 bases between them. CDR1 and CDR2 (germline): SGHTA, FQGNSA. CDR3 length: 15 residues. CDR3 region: CASSFGGSSYNEQFF. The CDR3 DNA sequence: TGTGCCAGCAGCTTCGGAGGAAGCTCCTACAATGAGCAGTTCTTC.

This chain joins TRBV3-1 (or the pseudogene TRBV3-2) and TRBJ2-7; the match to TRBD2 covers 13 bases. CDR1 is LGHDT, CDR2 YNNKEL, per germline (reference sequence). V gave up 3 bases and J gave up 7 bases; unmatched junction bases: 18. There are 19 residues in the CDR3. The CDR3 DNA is TGTGCCAGCAGCCAGATAAGGACTAGCGGGGGACCAGTCTACGGGGAGCAGTACTTC. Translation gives CASSQIRTSGGPVYGEQYF.

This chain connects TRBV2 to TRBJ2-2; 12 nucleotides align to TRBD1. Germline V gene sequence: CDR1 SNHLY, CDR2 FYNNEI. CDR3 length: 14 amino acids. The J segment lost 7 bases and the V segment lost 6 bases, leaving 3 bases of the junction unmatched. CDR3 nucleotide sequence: TGTGCCAGCAGGGGACAGGGGGCTGTCGGGGAGCTGTTTTTT. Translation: CASRGQGAVGELFF. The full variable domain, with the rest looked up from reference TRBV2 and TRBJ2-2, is EPEVTQTPSHQVTQMGQEVILRCVPISNHLYFYWYRQILGQKVEFLVSFYNNEISEKSEIFDDQFSVERPDGSNFTLKIRSTKLEDSAMYFCASRGQGAVGELFFGEGSRLTVL.

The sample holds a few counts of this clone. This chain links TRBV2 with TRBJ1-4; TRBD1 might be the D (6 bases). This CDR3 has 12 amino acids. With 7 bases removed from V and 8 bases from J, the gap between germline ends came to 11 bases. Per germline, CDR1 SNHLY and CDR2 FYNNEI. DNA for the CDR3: TGTGCCAGCATAACGACAGGCGAAAAACTGTTTTTT. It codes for CASITTGEKLFF.

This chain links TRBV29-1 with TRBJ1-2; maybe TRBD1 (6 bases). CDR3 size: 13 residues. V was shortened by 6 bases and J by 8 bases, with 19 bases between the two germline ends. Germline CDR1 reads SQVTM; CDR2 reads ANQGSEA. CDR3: CSVLEQGSEGYTF. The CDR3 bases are TGCAGCGTCTTGGAACAGGGAAGTGAGGGCTACACCTTC.

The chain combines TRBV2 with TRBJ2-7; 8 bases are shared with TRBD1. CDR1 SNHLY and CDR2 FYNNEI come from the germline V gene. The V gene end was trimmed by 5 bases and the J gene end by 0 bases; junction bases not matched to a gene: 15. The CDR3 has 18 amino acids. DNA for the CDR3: TGTGCCAGCAGTCAGAATAGAGCCACAGGGGGGATCTCCTACGAGCAGTACTTC. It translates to CASSQNRATGGISYEQYF.

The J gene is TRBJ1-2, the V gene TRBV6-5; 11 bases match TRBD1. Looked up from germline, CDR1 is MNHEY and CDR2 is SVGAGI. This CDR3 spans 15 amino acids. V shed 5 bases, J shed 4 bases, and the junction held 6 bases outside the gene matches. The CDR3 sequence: CASSTGTGGAYGYTF. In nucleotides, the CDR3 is TGTGCCAGCAGTACCGGGACAGGGGGGGCCTATGGCTACACCTTC.

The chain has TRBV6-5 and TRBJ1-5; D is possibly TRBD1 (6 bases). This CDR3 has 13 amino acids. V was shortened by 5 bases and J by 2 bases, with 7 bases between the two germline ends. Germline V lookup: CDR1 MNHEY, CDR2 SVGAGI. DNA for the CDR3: TGTGCCAGCAGTAACAGGGGCAATCAGCCCCAGCATTTT. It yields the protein CASSNRGNQPQHF.

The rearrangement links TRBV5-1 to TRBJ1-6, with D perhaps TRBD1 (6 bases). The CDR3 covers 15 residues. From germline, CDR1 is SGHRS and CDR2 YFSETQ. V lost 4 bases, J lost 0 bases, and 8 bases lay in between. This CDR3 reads CASSTGNSYNSPLHF. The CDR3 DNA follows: TGCGCCAGCAGCACAGGGAACTCCTATAATTCACCCCTCCACTTT.

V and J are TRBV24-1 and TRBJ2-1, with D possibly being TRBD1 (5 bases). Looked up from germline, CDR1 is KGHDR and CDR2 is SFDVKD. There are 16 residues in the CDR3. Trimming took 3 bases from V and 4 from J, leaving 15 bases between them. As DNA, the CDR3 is TGTGCCACCAGTGATATATCTGGGGCGCGGTACAATGAGCAGTTCTTC. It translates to CATSDISGARYNEQFF.

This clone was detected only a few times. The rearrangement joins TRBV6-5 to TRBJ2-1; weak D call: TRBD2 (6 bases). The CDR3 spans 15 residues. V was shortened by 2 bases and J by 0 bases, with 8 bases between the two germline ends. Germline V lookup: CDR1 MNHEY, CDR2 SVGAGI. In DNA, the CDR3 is TGTGCCAGCAGTTACGGGGGGATCTCCTACAATGAGCAGTTCTTC. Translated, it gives CASSYGGISYNEQFF.

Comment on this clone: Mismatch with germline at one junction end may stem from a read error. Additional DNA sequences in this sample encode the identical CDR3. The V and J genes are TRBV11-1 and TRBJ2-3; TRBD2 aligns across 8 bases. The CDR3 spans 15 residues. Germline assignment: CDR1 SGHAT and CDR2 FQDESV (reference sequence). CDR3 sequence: CASSLVGGRPDTQYF. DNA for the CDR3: TGTGCCAGCAGCTTAGTTGGCGGGAGGCCAGATACACAGTATTTT. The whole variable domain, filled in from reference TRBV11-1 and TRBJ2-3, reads EAEVAQSPRYKITEKSQAVAFWCDPISGHATLYWYRQILGQGPELLVQFQDESVVDDSQLPKDRFSAERLKGVDSTLKIQPAELGDSAMYLCASSLVGGRPDTQYFGPGTRLTVL.

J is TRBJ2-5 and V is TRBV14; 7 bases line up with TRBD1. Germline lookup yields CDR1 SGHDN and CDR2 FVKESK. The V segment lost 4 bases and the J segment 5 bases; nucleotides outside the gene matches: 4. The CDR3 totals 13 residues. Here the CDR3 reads CASSRDRVETQYF. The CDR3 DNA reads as TGTGCCAGCAGCCGTGACAGGGTTGAGACCCAGTACTTC.

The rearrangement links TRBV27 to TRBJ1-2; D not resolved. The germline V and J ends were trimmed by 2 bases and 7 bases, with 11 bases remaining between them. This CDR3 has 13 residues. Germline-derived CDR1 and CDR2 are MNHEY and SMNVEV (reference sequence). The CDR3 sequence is CASSLEGKGGYTF. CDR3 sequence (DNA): TGTGCCAGCAGTTTAGAGGGAAAGGGTGGCTACACCTTC.

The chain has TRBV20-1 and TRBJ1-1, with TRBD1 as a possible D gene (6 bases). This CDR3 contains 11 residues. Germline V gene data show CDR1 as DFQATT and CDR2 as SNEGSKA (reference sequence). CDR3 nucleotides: TGCAGCTCAAGGGGGGGAACTGAAGCTTTCTTT. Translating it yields CSSRGGTEAFF.

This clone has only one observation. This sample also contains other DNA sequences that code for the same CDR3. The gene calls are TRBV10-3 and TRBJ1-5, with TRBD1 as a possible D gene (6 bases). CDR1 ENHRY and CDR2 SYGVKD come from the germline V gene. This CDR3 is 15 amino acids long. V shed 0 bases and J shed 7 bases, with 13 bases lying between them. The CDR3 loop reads CAISESAGERQPQHF. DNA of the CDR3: TGTGCCATCAGTGAGTCTGCAGGGGAACGGCAGCCCCAGCATTTT.

The CDR3 region has the DNA TGCGCCAGCAGCTTGGATGGGGACAGGGTTCACGAGCAGTACTTC. Protein sequence: CASSLDGDRVHEQYF. The chain combines TRBV5-1 with TRBJ2-7; TRBD1 agrees at 9 bases. V lost 0 bases to trimming and J lost 5 bases; unmatched junction nucleotides: 6. CDR3 length: 15 amino acids. Germline CDR1 is SGHRS and CDR2 is YFSETQ.

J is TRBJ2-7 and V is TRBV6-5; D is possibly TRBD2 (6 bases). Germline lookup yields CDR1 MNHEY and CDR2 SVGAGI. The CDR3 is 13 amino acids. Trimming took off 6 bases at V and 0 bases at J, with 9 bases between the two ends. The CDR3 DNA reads TGTGCCAGCAGGGGCGGGAACTCCTACGAGCAGTACTTC. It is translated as CASRGGNSYEQYF.

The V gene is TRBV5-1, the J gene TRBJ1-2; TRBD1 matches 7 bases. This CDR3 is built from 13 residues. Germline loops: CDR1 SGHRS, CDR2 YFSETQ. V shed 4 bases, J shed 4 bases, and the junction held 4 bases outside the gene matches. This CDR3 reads CASSPGQTYGYTF. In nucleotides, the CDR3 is TGCGCCAGCAGCCCGGGACAGACCTATGGCTACACCTTC.

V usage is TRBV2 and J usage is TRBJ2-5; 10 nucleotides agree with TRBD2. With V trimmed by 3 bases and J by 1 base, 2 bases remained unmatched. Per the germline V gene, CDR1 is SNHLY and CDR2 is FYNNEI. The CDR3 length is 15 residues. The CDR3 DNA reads TGTGCCAGCAGTGATAGCGGGGGGCCCCAAGAGACCCAGTACTTC. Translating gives CASSDSGGPQETQYF.

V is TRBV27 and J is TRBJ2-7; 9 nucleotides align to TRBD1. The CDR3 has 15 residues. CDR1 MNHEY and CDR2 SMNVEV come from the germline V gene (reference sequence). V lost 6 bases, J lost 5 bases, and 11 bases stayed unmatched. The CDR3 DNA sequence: TGTGCCAGCAGCCGCCCCACAGGGGGCGAAGACGAGCAGTACTTC. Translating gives CASSRPTGGEDEQYF.

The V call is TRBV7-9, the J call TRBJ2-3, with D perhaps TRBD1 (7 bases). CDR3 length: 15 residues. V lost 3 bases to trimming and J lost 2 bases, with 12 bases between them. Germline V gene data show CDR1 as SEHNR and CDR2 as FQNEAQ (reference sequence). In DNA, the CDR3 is TGTGCCAGCAGCTTGGTCAGGGGGGTCACAGATACGCAGTATTTT. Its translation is CASSLVRGVTDTQYF.

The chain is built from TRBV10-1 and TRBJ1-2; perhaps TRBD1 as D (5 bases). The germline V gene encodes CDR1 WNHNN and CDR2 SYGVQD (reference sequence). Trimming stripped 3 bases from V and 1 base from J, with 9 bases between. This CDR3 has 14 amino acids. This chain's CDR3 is CASSDCRVNYGYTF. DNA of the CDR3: TGCGCCAGCAGTGACTGCAGGGTTAACTATGGCTACACCTTC.

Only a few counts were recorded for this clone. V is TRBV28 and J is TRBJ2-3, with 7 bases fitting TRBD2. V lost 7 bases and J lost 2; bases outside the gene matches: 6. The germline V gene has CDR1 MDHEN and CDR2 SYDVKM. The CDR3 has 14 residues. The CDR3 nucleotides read TGTGCCAGCACTGGGGGGGGTATCACAGATACGCAGTATTTT. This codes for CASTGGGITDTQYF. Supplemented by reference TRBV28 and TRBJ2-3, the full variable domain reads DVKVTQSSRYLVKRTGEKVFLECVQDMDHENMFWYRQDPGLGLRLIYFSYDVKMKEKGDIPEGYSVSREKKERFSLILESASTNQTSMYLCASTGGGITDTQYFGPGTRLTVL.

CDR3 residues: CASSFQRLNNSPLHF. In DNA form, the CDR3 reads TGCGCCAGCAGCTTTCAACGACTTAATAATTCACCCCTCCACTTT. The chain is built from TRBV5-1 and TRBJ1-6; D unclear. This CDR3 region has 15 residues. Germline-derived CDR1 and CDR2 are SGHRS and YFSETQ. V lost 2 bases and J lost 5, with 11 bases in between.

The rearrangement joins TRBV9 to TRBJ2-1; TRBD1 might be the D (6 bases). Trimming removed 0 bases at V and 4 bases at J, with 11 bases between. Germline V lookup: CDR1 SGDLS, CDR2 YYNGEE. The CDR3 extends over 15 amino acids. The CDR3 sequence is CASSVAGDLYNEQFF. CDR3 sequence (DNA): TGTGCCAGCAGCGTAGCAGGGGACCTTTACAATGAGCAGTTCTTC.

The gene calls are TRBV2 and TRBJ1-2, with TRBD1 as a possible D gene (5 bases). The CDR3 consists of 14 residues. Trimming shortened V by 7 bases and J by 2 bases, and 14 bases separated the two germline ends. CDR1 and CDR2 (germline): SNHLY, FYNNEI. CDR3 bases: TGTGCCAGCATTGGCAGGGCGCTAAACTATGGCTACACCTTC. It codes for CASIGRALNYGYTF.